One and the same sample provided the 32 T cell receptor beta chains below, sequenced in a study of shared clonotypes between healthy human individuals. Profiling relied on immunoSEQ multiplex PCR, and the TCRdb table lists in-frame clones only, not all of them. The table lists approximately 510,000 clones, approximately 85% of them singletons, with roughly 13% in the top ten. What was sequenced was PBMCs. Receptor source: a woman aged 40 to 50 in good health. Some clones in this sample may be carry-over from other donors' samples.

The rearrangement joins TRBV29-1 to TRBJ2-5, with 7 bases that match TRBD1. Per the germline V gene, CDR1 is SQVTM and CDR2 is ANQGSEA. Trimming removed 5 bases from V and 5 bases from J; junction bases left unmatched: 8. The CDR3 runs 13 residues. CDR3 residues: CSVYDRARETQYF. The DNA for the CDR3 is TGCAGCGTTTATGACAGGGCAAGGGAGACCCAGTACTTC.

This chain joins TRBV30 and TRBJ1-5; D possibly corresponds to TRBD1 (5 bases). Trimming pared 0 bases from V and 6 bases from J, leaving 12 bases between. Germline values: CDR1 GTSNPN, CDR2 SVGIG (reference sequence). CDR3 size: 14 residues. In nucleotides, the CDR3 is TGTGCCTGGAGTGTATCGCAGGGCGGTCAGCCCCAGCATTTT. It specifies CAWSVSQGGQPQHF.

J is TRBJ2-5 and V is TRBV28; TRBD1 might be the D (6 bases). V was pared by 10 bases and J by 1 base, with 16 bases between. This CDR3 has 14 residues. The V gene's germline CDR1 is MDHEN and CDR2 SYDVKM. The CDR3 sequence is CAIGGGAGQETQYF. The CDR3 region has the DNA TGTGCCATAGGGGGTGGGGCGGGCCAAGAGACCCAGTACTTC.

The chain links TRBV29-1 to TRBJ2-7; 7 bases match TRBD1. Per the germline V gene, CDR1 is SQVTM and CDR2 is ANQGSEA. Trimming removed 2 bases from V and 2 bases from J; junction bases left unmatched: 3. The CDR3 runs to 13 residues. The CDR3, as DNA: TGCAGCGTTGAAACCGACAGGGCCTACGAGCAGTACTTC. Encoded protein: CSVETDRAYEQYF.

This chain connects TRBV28 to TRBJ1-1; no clear D. Germline CDR1 MDHEN, CDR2 SYDVKM. V was pared by 2 bases and J by 1 base, with 14 bases between. The CDR3 covers 16 residues. In DNA, the CDR3 is TGTGCCAGCAGTTTAGGAACAACGTGGGGGAACACTGAAGCTTTCTTT. It is translated as CASSLGTTWGNTEAFF.

The V gene is TRBV28, the J gene TRBJ2-1, with 12 positions matching TRBD2. The junction had 12 bases not matched to a gene; V was cut back by 6 bases and J by 6 bases. This CDR3 comprises 17 residues. Germline assignment: CDR1 MDHEN and CDR2 SYDVKM. The CDR3 protein is CASRILAGGITGNEQFF. The DNA for the CDR3 is TGTGCCAGCAGGATACTAGCGGGAGGTATAACAGGCAATGAGCAGTTCTTC.

The gene calls are TRBV30 and TRBJ2-1; the D gene is possibly TRBD2 (6 bases). The CDR3 is 12 residues long. Germline V gives CDR1 GTSNPN, CDR2 SVGIG (reference sequence). Deletions cut 2 bases from V and 8 bases from J, with 10 bases between. The CDR3 protein is CAWSTGSHEQFF. CDR3 sequence (DNA): TGTGCCTGGAGTACCGGGAGCCATGAGCAGTTCTTC.

The chain uses TRBV5-1 and TRBJ1-2, with TRBD1 identical over 9 bases. V shed 3 bases and J 9 bases; nucleotides not matched to a gene: 12. CDR3 length: 15 residues. The germline gives CDR1 SGHRS, CDR2 YFSETQ. The CDR3 nucleotides are TGCGCCAGCAGCTCCCCGGGACAGGGCCATCAGAGCTACACCTTC. Translated: CASSSPGQGHQSYTF.

This clone was counted only a few times. V gene TRBV2 combines with J gene TRBJ1-5; TRBD1 matches 8 bases. CDR1 is SNHLY and CDR2 is FYNNEI in the germline V gene. The CDR3 spans 13 residues. After removal of 4 bases from V and 7 bases from J, the junction contained 3 bases not matched to a gene. For the CDR3, the DNA is TGTGCCAGCAGTGTGACAGGGGAACAGCCCCAGCATTTT. The encoded protein is CASSVTGEQPQHF.

V gene TRBV18 combines with J gene TRBJ1-3; 7 nucleotides match TRBD1. The CDR3 totals 14 residues. CDR1 is KGHSH and CDR2 is LQKENI in the germline V gene. The junction had 9 bases not matched to a gene; V was cut back by 5 bases and J by 8 bases. CDR3 amino acids: CASSTDRDGYTIYF. CDR3 DNA: TGTGCCAGCTCAACTGACAGGGACGGATACACCATATATTTT.

The chain links TRBV25-1 to TRBJ1-4; D gene ambiguous. The CDR3 is made up of 11 amino acids. Germline loops: CDR1 MGHDK, CDR2 SYGVNS. V lost 5 bases and J 5 bases, leaving 3 bases between the germline ends. This CDR3 reads CASSKNEKLFF. The CDR3 region has the DNA TGTGCCAGCAGTAAAAATGAAAAACTGTTTTTT.

The chain links TRBV7-2 to TRBJ1-5; 7 nucleotides match TRBD1. With 1 base clipped from V and 6 bases from J, the junction kept 0 bases outside the gene matches. The CDR3 extends over 13 amino acids. CDR1 is SGHTA, CDR2 FQGNSA, per germline. The CDR3 here is CASSLEGAQPQHF. CDR3 in DNA: TGTGCCAGCAGCTTAGAGGGGGCTCAGCCCCAGCATTTT. Together with reference TRBV7-2 and TRBJ1-5, the CDR3 gives the full variable domain: GAGVSQSPSNKVTEKGKDVELRCDPISGHTALYWYRQSLGQGLEFLIYFQGNSAPDKSGLPSDRFSAERTGGSVSTLTIQRTQQEDSAVYLCASSLEGAQPQHFGDGTRLSIL.

The V and J genes are TRBV5-8 and TRBJ1-2, with unresolved D. Trimming took 0 bases from V and 4 from J, leaving 4 bases between them. The germline V gene has CDR1 SGHTS and CDR2 YDEGEE. The CDR3 totals 12 residues. The CDR3 loop reads CASSLGLYGYTF. The CDR3, as DNA: TGTGCCAGCAGCTTGGGTCTCTATGGCTACACCTTC.

This clone was recorded a few times. This sequence joins TRBV4-2 and TRBJ2-1; D is unresolved. The germline V and J ends were trimmed by 1 base and 5 bases, with 9 bases remaining between them. In germline, CDR1 is LGHNA, CDR2 YNFKEQ. The CDR3 is made up of 14 amino acids. The CDR3 region is CASSQGRANNEQFF. As DNA, the CDR3 is TGTGCCAGCAGCCAAGGTAGGGCGAACAATGAGCAGTTCTTC.

The chain employs TRBV6-1 and TRBJ2-7, with 7 positions matching TRBD2. CDR1 MNHNS and CDR2 SASEGT come from the germline V gene. The V gene end was trimmed by 1 base and the J gene end by 1 base; junction bases not matched to a gene: 4. The CDR3 has 15 amino acids. For the CDR3, the DNA is TGTGCCAGCAGTGAAGAGGCGGGACTATCCTACGAGCAGTACTTC. Translating gives CASSEEAGLSYEQYF.

The rearrangement joins TRBV6-5 to TRBJ2-1, with TRBD2 identical over 7 bases. The CDR3 consists of 15 residues. The J segment lost 3 bases and the V segment lost 2 bases, leaving 4 bases of the junction unmatched. Germline V gives CDR1 MNHEY, CDR2 SVGAGI. CDR3 region: CASSYAAGSYNEQFF. DNA of the CDR3: TGTGCCAGCAGTTACGCAGCGGGAAGCTACAATGAGCAGTTCTTC.

This clone has a single count. The V and J genes are TRBV6-5 and TRBJ2-2, with a tentative D call TRBD2 (6 bases). CDR1 is MNHEY, CDR2 SVGAGI, per germline. V was trimmed by 6 bases and J by 0 bases, leaving 11 bases between them. The CDR3 loop spans 15 amino acids. This CDR3 reads CASRYLASNTGELFF. As DNA, the CDR3 is TGTGCCAGCAGGTACCTAGCGTCGAACACCGGGGAGCTGTTTTTT.

CDR3: CASSLGTASYEQYF. In nucleotides, the CDR3 is TGCGCCAGCAGCTTGGGCACAGCCTCCTACGAGCAGTACTTC. The chain uses TRBV5-1 and TRBJ2-7; D remains unclear. Germline values: CDR1 SGHRS, CDR2 YFSETQ. CDR3 length equals 14 residues. The V and J ends lost 0 bases and 0 bases respectively, with 7 bases between them.

This chain connects TRBV11-1 to TRBJ2-5; D remains unclear. Germline assignment: CDR1 SGHAT and CDR2 FQDESV (reference sequence). The CDR3 extends over 12 amino acids. Trimming took 8 bases from V and 5 from J, leaving 12 bases between them. This chain's CDR3 is CASSTFEETQYF. The CDR3 DNA reads TGTGCCAGCTCGACTTTTGAGGAGACCCAGTACTTC.

The chain joins TRBV6-1 to TRBJ1-2; D gene ambiguous. Trimming left V 6 bases short and J 1 base short, with 12 bases between. Per the germline V gene, CDR1 is MNHNS and CDR2 is SASEGT. The CDR3 sequence is 14 residues long. CDR3 amino acids: CASRLDGNNYGYTF. In DNA form, the CDR3 reads TGTGCCAGCAGATTAGACGGCAATAACTATGGCTACACCTTC.

The chain joins TRBV5-1 to TRBJ1-1; D not resolved. Trimming took 4 bases from V and 0 from J, leaving 10 bases between them. CDR3 length equals 14 residues. CDR1 is SGHRS and CDR2 is YFSETQ in the germline V gene. CDR3 in DNA: TGCGCCAGCAGCCCAAGGACCGTGAACACTGAAGCTTTCTTT. Its protein product is CASSPRTVNTEAFF.

A remark on this clone: This is likely an artifact of a read error, given a far larger clone one base away. V and J are TRBV2 and TRBJ2-3; D gene ambiguous. Germline values: CDR1 SNHLY, CDR2 FYNNEI. The length of the CDR3 is 12 residues. The germline V and J ends were trimmed by 1 base and 4 bases, with 3 bases remaining between them. CDR3 nucleotides: TGTGCCAGCAGTGAAGGGGCAGATACGCAGTATTTT. Encoded protein: CASSEGADTQYF.

CDR3 DNA: TGCGCCAGCAGCTTATCAGGGGATGCCTATGGCTACACCTTC. The encoded protein is CASSLSGDAYGYTF. The chain combines TRBV5-1 with TRBJ1-2, with D perhaps matching TRBD1 (6 bases). The V end lost 2 bases, the J end lost 4 bases, and 12 bases lay between the germline ends. This CDR3 spans 14 amino acids. Germline V CDR1 and CDR2: SGHRS, YFSETQ. Variable domain in full (rest from reference TRBV5-1 and TRBJ1-2): KAGVTQTPRYLIKTRGQQVTLSCSPISGHRSVSWYQQTPGQGLQFLFEYFSETQRNKGNFPGRFSGRQFSNSRSEMNVSTLELGDSALYLCASSLSGDAYGYTFGSGTRLTVV.

On this clone itself: The same CDR3 is also encoded by other DNA sequences in this sample. The chain is built from TRBV18 and TRBJ2-3; D remains unclear. The CDR3 totals 12 residues. Deletions cut 1 base from V and 6 bases from J, with 5 bases between. The germline gives CDR1 KGHSH, CDR2 LQKENI. The CDR3 DNA sequence: TGTGCCAGCTCACCACTTGGGGATACGCAGTATTTT. Amino acid sequence: CASSPLGDTQYF.

J is TRBJ2-7 and V is TRBV7-8; TRBD2 is a possible D gene (5 bases). The CDR3 length is 14 residues. Germline values: CDR1 SGHVS, CDR2 FQNEAQ. Trimming stripped 2 bases from V and 0 bases from J, with 8 bases between. The CDR3 nucleotides read TGTGCCAGCAGCTTACAGCGGCTCTCCTACGAGCAGTACTTC. It codes for CASSLQRLSYEQYF.

The genes are TRBV7-3 and TRBJ1-3; the D is unclear. Germline values: CDR1 SGHTA, CDR2 FQGTGA. The germline V and J ends were trimmed by 5 bases and 4 bases, with 21 bases remaining between them. The CDR3 is 17 residues long. CDR3 bases: TGTGCCAGCAGCCCCCACCAGAACAGCCTACAGGGAAACACCATATATTTT. This codes for CASSPHQNSLQGNTIYF.

In its sample, this clone was seen many times. The chain couples TRBV5-4 to TRBJ2-5; 7 bases match TRBD2. The V gene end was trimmed by 4 bases and the J gene end by 5 bases; junction bases not matched to a gene: 11. Per germline, CDR1 SGHNT and CDR2 YYREEE (reference sequence). The CDR3 totals 15 residues. CDR3 in amino acids: CASSRGVAEGETQYF. In DNA form, the CDR3 reads TGTGCCAGCAGCCGGGGGGTAGCGGAGGGGGAGACCCAGTACTTC.

The chain uses TRBV5-1 and TRBJ2-7, with TRBD1 identical over 9 bases. This CDR3 has 14 residues. V gave up 3 bases and J gave up 3 bases; unmatched junction bases: 4. CDR1 is SGHRS, CDR2 YFSETQ, per germline. CDR3 loop: CASSSGDRDYEQYF. The CDR3 DNA reads as TGCGCCAGCAGCTCCGGGGACAGGGACTACGAGCAGTACTTC. Complete variable domain (other parts from reference TRBV5-1 and TRBJ2-7): KAGVTQTPRYLIKTRGQQVTLSCSPISGHRSVSWYQQTPGQGLQFLFEYFSETQRNKGNFPGRFSGRQFSNSRSEMNVSTLELGDSALYLCASSSGDRDYEQYFGPGTRLTVT.

In its sample, this clone was seen a few times. V is TRBV28 and J is TRBJ1-1, with D hard to call. Germline lookup yields CDR1 MDHEN and CDR2 SYDVKM. Trimming removed 2 bases at V and 7 bases at J, with 14 bases between. The length of the CDR3 is 14 residues. The CDR3 sequence is CASSLALTRLEAFF. CDR3 in DNA: TGTGCCAGCAGTTTAGCACTGACAAGACTTGAAGCTTTCTTT.

The gene calls are TRBV6-6 and TRBJ2-5; 9 nucleotides agree with TRBD2. V lost 6 bases to trimming and J lost 3 bases; unmatched junction nucleotides: 2. Germline assignment: CDR1 MNHNY and CDR2 SVGAGI (reference sequence). The CDR3 spans 13 residues. For the CDR3, the DNA is TGTGCCAGCAGCCGGACTAGCGAAGAGACCCAGTACTTC. This encodes CASSRTSEETQYF.

The gene calls are TRBV2 and TRBJ2-5; tentatively, D is TRBD1 or TRBD2 (5 bases each). V shed 10 bases and J shed 1 base, with 7 bases lying between them. The V gene's germline CDR1 is SNHLY and CDR2 FYNNEI. CDR3 length equals 11 residues. In nucleotides, the CDR3 is TGTGCCACGGGGCCCCAAGAGACCCAGTACTTC. It codes for CATGPQETQYF.

CDR3: CASSTGEPYEQYF. In nucleotides, the CDR3 is TGTGCCAGCAGCACAGGGGAACCCTACGAGCAGTACTTC. V gene TRBV7-3 combines with J gene TRBJ2-7, with 7 nucleotides matching TRBD1. Germline assignment: CDR1 SGHTA and CDR2 FQGTGA. V shed 5 bases, J shed 2 bases, and the junction held 3 bases outside the gene matches. The CDR3 loop spans 13 amino acids.